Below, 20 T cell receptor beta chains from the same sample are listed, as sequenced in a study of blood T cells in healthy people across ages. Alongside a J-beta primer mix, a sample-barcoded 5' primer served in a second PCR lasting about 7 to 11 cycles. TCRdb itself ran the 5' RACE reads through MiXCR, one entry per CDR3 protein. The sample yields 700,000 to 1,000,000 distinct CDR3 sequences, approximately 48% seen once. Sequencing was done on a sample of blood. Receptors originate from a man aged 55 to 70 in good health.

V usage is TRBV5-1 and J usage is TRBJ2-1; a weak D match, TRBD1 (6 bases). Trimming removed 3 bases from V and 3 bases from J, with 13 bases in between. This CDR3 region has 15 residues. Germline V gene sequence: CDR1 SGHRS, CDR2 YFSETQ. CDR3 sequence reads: CASSSSGTFYNEQFF. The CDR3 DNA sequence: TGCGCCAGCAGCTCCTCTGGGACATTCTACAATGAGCAGTTCTTC.

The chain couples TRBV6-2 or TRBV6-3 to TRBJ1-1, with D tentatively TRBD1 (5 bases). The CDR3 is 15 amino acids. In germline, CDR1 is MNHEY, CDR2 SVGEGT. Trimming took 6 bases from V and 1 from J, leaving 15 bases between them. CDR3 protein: CASSPWTPSNTEAFF. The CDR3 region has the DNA TGTGCCAGCAGCCCCTGGACACCCTCGAACACTGAAGCTTTCTTT.

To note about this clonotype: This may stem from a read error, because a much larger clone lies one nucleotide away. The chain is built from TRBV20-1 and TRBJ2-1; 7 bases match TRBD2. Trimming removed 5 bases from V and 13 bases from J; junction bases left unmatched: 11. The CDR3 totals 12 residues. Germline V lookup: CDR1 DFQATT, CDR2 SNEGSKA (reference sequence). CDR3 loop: CSARLAPQTQFF. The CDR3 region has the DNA TGCAGTGCTCGACTAGCCCCTCAGACCCAGTTCTTC.

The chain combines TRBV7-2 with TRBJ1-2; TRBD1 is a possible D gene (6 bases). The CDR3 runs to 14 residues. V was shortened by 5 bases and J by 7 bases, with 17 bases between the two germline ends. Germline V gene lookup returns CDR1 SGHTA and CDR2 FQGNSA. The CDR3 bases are TGTGCCAGCAGCCCAGAGAGGGGGGCCGGTGGCTACACCTTC. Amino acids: CASSPERGAGGYTF.

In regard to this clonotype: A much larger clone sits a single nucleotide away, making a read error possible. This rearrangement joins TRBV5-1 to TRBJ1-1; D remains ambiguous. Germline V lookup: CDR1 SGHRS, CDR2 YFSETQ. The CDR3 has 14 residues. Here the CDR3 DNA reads TGCGCCAGCAGCCCGGAGGCAGGAAACACTGGAGCTTTCTTT. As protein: CASSPEAGNTGAFF.

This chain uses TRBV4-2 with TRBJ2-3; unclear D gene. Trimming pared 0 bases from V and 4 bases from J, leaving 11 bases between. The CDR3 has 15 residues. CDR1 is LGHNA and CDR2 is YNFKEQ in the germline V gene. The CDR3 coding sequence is TGTGCCAGCAGCCAAGAAAGAGCAAGGGCAGATACGCAGTATTTT. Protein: CASSQERARADTQYF.

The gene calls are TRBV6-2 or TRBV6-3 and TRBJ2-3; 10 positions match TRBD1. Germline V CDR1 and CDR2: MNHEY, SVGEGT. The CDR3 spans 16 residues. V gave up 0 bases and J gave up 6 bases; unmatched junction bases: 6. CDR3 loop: CASSYSRQGALDTQYF. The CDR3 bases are TGTGCCAGCAGTTACTCAAGACAGGGGGCATTGGATACGCAGTATTTT.

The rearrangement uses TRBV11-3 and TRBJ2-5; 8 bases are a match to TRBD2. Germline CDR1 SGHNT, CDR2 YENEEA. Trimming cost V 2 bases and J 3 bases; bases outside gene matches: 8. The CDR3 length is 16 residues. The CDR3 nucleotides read TGTGCCAGCAGCTTAACACAGCGGGGGCCAAAAGAGACCCAGTACTTC. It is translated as CASSLTQRGPKETQYF. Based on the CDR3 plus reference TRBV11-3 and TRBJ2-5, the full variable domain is EAGVVQSPRYKIIEKKQPVAFWCNPISGHNTLYWYLQNLGQGPELLIRYENEEAVDDSQLPKDRFSAERLKGVDSTLKIQPAELGDSAVYLCASSLTQRGPKETQYFGPGTRLLVL.

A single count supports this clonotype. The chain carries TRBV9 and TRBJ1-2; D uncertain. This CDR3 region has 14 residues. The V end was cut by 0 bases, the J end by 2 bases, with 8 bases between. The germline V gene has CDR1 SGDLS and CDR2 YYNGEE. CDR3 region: CASSVVPANYGYTF. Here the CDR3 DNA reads TGTGCCAGCAGCGTAGTTCCAGCAAACTATGGCTACACCTTC.

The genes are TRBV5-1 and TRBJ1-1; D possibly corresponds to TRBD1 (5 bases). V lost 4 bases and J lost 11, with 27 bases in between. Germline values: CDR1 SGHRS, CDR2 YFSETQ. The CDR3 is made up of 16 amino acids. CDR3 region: CASSPRGGTLQVNAFF. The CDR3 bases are TGCGCCAGCAGCCCCCGGGGGGGGACTCTCCAGGTGAATGCTTTCTTT.

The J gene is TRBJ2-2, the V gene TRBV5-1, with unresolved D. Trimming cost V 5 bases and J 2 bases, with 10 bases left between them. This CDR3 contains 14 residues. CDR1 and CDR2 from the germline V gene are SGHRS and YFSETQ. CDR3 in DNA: TGCGCCAGCAGTCGAGACCCTAACACCGGGGAGCTGTTTTTT. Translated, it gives CASSRDPNTGELFF. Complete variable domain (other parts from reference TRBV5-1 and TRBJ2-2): KAGVTQTPRYLIKTRGQQVTLSCSPISGHRSVSWYQQTPGQGLQFLFEYFSETQRNKGNFPGRFSGRQFSNSRSEMNVSTLELGDSALYLCASSRDPNTGELFFGEGSRLTVL.

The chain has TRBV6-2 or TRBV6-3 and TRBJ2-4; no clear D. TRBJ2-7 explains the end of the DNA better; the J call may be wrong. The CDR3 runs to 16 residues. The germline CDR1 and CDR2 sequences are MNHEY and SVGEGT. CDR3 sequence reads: CASSSSGRILNYEQYF. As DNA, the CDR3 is TGTGCCAGCAGTTCCTCCGGGCGGATCTTAAACTACGAGCAGTACTTC.

CDR3 amino acids: CASSLGGHSYNEQYF. For the CDR3, the DNA is TGTGCCAGCAGTTTAGGGGGGCACTCCTACAATGAGCAGTACTTC. V is TRBV27 and J is TRBJ2-1; possibly TRBD1 or TRBD2 for D (6 bases each). The DNA end is more similar to TRBJ2-7, so the J call may be wrong. CDR1 is MNHEY and CDR2 is SMNVEV in the germline V gene (reference sequence). The length of the CDR3 is 15 residues.

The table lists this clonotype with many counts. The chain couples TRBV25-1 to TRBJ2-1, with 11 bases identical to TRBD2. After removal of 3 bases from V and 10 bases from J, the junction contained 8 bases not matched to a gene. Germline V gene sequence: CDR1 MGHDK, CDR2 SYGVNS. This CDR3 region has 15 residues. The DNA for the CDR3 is TGTGCCAGCAGTGATTGGGCTAGCGGGGGGTACGAGCAGTTCTTC. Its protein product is CASSDWASGGYEQFF.

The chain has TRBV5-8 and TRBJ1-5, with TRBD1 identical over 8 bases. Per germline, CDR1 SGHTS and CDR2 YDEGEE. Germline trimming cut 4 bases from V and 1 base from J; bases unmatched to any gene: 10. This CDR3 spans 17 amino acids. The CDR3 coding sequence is TGTGCCAGCAGCAAAGGACAGGGAGAGGAGAGCAATCAGCCCCAGCATTTT. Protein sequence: CASSKGQGEESNQPQHF.

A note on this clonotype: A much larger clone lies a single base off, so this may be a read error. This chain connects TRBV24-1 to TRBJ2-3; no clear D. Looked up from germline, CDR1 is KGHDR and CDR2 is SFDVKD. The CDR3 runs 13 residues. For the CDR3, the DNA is TGTGCCATCAGTGATTTTCTCACAGATACGCAGTATTTT. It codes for CAISDFLTDTQYF.

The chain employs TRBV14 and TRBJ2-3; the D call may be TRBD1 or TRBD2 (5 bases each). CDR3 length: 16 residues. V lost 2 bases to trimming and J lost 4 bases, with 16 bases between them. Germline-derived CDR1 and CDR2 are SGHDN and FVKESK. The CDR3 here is CASSQTDWWGPDTQYF. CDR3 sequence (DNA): TGTGCCAGCAGCCAAACGGACTGGTGGGGCCCAGATACGCAGTATTTT.

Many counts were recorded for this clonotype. CDR3 nucleotides: TGTGCCAGCAGTGCAGGGGGCCAAGAGACCCAGTACTTC. It translates to CASSAGGQETQYF. The chain is built from TRBV25-1 and TRBJ2-5, with TRBD1 identical over 7 bases. Trimming cost V 4 bases and J 1 base; bases outside gene matches: 0. The CDR3 consists of 13 residues. Germline V gives CDR1 MGHDK, CDR2 SYGVNS.

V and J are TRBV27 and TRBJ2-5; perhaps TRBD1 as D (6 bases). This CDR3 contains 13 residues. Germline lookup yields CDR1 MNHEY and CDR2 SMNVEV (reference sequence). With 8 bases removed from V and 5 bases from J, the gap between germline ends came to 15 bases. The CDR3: CASSQWGRETQYF. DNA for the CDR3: TGTGCCAGCTCCCAGTGGGGGCGGGAGACCCAGTACTTC.

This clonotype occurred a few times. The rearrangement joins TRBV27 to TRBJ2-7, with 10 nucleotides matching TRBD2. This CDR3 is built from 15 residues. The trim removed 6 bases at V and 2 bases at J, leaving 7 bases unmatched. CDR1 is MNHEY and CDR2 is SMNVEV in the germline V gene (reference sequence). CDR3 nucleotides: TGTGCCAGCAGCCCCCTAGCGGGGGCGACCTACGAGCAGTACTTC. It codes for CASSPLAGATYEQYF.